This note documents a single TCR beta chain sequence. From germline, CDR1 is MNHEY and CDR2 SVGAGI. The CDR3 is made up of 14 amino acids. The germline V and J ends were trimmed by 7 bases and 7 bases, with 16 bases remaining between them. The data originate from a study of CD8+ T cells in alopecia areata. In each case, RNA was isolated and then reverse transcribed into cDNA as the sequencing template. TCRdb's table, derived via immunoSEQ multiplex PCR, lists solely in-frame clones and lacks some. The sample has about 150,000 clones; about nine tenths are singletons. The V call is TRBV6-5, the J call TRBJ2-2; the D call may be TRBD1 or TRBD2 (5 bases each). This sample comprised CD8+ T cells sorted from blood, obtained at week 0. The clonotype was recovered from a human donor with alopecia areata. CDR3 bases: TGTGCCAGCAACATTAAGGGACCCGACGGGGAGCTGTTTTTT. This translates into CASNIKGPDGELFF.